The 10 T cell receptor beta chains listed next were all sequenced from one sample in a study of blood T cell repertoires in COVID-19. Only in-frame clones appear in the TCRdb table, and some are missing; sequencing was by immunoSEQ multiplex PCR. The sample has 70,000 or so clones; around 88% are singletons. The sequenced sample was peripheral blood. The receptors were gathered from a man in his sixties with acute or convalescent COVID-19.

The chain has TRBV11-2 and TRBJ1-1; maybe TRBD1 (6 bases). This CDR3 has 18 amino acids. The V and J ends lost 5 bases and 5 bases respectively, with 27 bases between them. Per germline, CDR1 SGHAT and CDR2 FQNNGV. The CDR3 bases are TGTGCCAGCAGCCAGTGGGGCCGGGTGGGCAATAGGGGGACTGAAGCTTTCTTT. Protein sequence: CASSQWGRVGNRGTEAFF.

CDR3 protein: CASSLGRQGADYGYTF. In DNA, the CDR3 is TGTGCCAGCAGCTTGGGGCGACAGGGGGCGGACTATGGCTACACCTTC. The chain carries TRBV5-6 and TRBJ1-2; 10 bases line up with TRBD1. The V gene's germline CDR1 is SGHDT and CDR2 YYEEEE. The ends lost 0 bases at V and 3 bases at J; junction bases unmatched: 5. This CDR3 comprises 16 residues.

The chain recombines TRBV6-1 with TRBJ1-5; the D gene is possibly TRBD1 (6 bases). V lost 1 base to trimming and J lost 7 bases, with 8 bases between them. The CDR3 consists of 13 residues. The germline V gene encodes CDR1 MNHNS and CDR2 SASEGT. The CDR3 sequence is CASSEVTGQPQHF. The CDR3 DNA reads TGTGCCAGCAGTGAAGTAACAGGGCAGCCCCAGCATTTT.

V gene TRBV7-9 combines with J gene TRBJ1-1, with 9 bases that match TRBD1. CDR3 length: 15 amino acids. Germline V gives CDR1 SEHNR, CDR2 FQNEAQ (reference sequence). V trimming: 4 bases; J trimming: 5 bases; junction bases outside the gene matches: 8. DNA for the CDR3: TGTGCCAGCAGCTCCACCGGGACAGGGCGGACTGAAGCTTTCTTT. It yields the protein CASSSTGTGRTEAFF.

The rearrangement links TRBV5-1 to TRBJ2-1; the D gene is possibly TRBD1 (5 bases). Trimming took off 0 bases at V and 3 bases at J, with 10 bases between the two ends. This CDR3 has 15 residues. Germline assignment: CDR1 SGHRS and CDR2 YFSETQ. The CDR3 bases are TGCGCCAGCAGCTTGGCGGGCAGGGACTACAATGAGCAGTTCTTC. This translates into CASSLAGRDYNEQFF. The entire variable domain, with the rest obtained from reference TRBV5-1 and TRBJ2-1, is as follows: KAGVTQTPRYLIKTRGQQVTLSCSPISGHRSVSWYQQTPGQGLQFLFEYFSETQRNKGNFPGRFSGRQFSNSRSEMNVSTLELGDSALYLCASSLAGRDYNEQFFGPGTRLTVL.

This CDR3 reads CASSEYRGRESSEQFF. CDR3 sequence (DNA): TGTGCCAGCAGTGAATATAGGGGACGGGAGAGTAGTGAGCAGTTCTTC. V and J are TRBV6-1 and TRBJ2-1, with D possibly being TRBD2 (6 bases). Trimming removed 2 bases from V and 9 bases from J, with 20 bases in between. The CDR3 is 16 residues long. Germline CDR1 MNHNS, CDR2 SASEGT.

V usage is TRBV29-1 and J usage is TRBJ1-1; 8 bases line up with TRBD1. This CDR3 region has 12 residues. The V and J ends lost 6 bases and 5 bases, in that order; junction bases with no gene match: 5. Germline-derived CDR1 and CDR2 are SQVTM and ANQGSEA. This CDR3 reads CSVSQGATEAFF. As DNA, the CDR3 is TGCAGCGTCTCCCAGGGGGCGACTGAAGCTTTCTTT.

V and J are TRBV2 and TRBJ1-2, with D maybe TRBD1 (5 bases). The CDR3 sequence is 15 residues long. V lost 5 bases, J lost 5 bases, and 18 bases lay in between. Germline assignment: CDR1 SNHLY and CDR2 FYNNEI. The CDR3 reads CASSQSRDEVYGYTF. CDR3 bases: TGTGCCAGCAGTCAAAGCAGGGATGAGGTTTATGGCTACACCTTC. Variable domain in full (rest from reference TRBV2 and TRBJ1-2): EPEVTQTPSHQVTQMGQEVILRCVPISNHLYFYWYRQILGQKVEFLVSFYNNEISEKSEIFDDQFSVERPDGSNFTLKIRSTKLEDSAMYFCASSQSRDEVYGYTFGSGTRLTVV.

This chain connects TRBV10-3 to TRBJ1-2; TRBD1 matches at 8 bases. The CDR3 is made up of 13 amino acids. Germline CDR1 reads ENHRY; CDR2 reads SYGVKD. V was clipped by 0 bases and J by 10 bases; unmatched bases: 4. This CDR3 reads CAISESKTGVYTF. The CDR3 DNA follows: TGTGCCATCAGTGAGTCAAAGACAGGGGTCTACACCTTC.

This chain uses TRBV27 with TRBJ1-2, with 8 positions matching TRBD1. The CDR3 has 14 amino acids. Germline CDR1 is MNHEY and CDR2 is SMNVEV (reference sequence). After removal of 5 bases from V and 1 base from J, the junction contained 3 bases not matched to a gene. Written as DNA, the CDR3 is TGTGCCAGCAGTCTGACAGGGGTTAACTATGGCTACACCTTC. Translated, it gives CASSLTGVNYGYTF.